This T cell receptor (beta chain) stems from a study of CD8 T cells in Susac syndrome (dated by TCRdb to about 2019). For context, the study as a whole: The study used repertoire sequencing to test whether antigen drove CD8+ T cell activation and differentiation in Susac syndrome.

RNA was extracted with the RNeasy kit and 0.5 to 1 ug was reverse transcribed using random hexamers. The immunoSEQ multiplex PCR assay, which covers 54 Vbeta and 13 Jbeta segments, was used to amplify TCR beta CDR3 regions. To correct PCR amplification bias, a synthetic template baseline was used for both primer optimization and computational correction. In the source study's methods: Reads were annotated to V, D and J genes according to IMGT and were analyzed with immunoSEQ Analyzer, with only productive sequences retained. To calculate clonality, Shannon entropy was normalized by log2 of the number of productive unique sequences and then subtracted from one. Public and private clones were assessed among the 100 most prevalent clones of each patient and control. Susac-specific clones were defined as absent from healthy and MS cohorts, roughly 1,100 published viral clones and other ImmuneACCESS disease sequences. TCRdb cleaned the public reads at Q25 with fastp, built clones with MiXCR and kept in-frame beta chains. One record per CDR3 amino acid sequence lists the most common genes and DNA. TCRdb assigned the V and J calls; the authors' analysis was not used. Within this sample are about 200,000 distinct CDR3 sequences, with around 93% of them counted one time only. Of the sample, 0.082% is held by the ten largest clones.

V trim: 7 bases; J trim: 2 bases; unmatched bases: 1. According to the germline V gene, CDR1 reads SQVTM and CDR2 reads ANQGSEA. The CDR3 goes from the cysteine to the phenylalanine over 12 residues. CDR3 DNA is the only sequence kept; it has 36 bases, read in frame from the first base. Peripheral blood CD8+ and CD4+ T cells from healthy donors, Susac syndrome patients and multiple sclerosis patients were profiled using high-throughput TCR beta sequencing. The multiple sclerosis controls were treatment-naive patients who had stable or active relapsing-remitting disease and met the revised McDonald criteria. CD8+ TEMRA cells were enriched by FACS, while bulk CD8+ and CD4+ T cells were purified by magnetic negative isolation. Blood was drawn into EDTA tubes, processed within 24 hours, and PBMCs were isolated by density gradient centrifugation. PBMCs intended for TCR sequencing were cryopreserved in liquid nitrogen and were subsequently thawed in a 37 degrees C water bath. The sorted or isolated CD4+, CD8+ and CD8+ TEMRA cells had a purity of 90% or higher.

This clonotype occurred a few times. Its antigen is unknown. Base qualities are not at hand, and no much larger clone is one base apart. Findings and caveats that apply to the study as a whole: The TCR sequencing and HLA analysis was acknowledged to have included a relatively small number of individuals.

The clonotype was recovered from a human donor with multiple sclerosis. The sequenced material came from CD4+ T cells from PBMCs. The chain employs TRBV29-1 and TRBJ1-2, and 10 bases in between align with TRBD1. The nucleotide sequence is TGCAGCGGGGGACAGGGGAACTATGGCTACACCTTC. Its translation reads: CSGGQGNYGYTF.